The 16 T cell receptor beta chains given below trace back to one sample, sequenced in a study of blood T cell repertoires in COVID-19. Profiled with immunoSEQ multiplex PCR; TCRdb holds only in-frame clones, not every one. The sample consists of 250,000 to 300,000 clones, roughly 89% of them appearing once. The material sequenced was PBMCs or T cells enriched from blood (not recorded which). These receptor sequences come from a woman aged 60-75 years who had recovered from COVID-19.

This clone was found once. The chain employs TRBV7-2 and TRBJ2-1; 9 bases match TRBD2. The CDR3 has 15 amino acids. The V gene end was trimmed by 3 bases and the J gene end by 8 bases; junction bases not matched to a gene: 8. CDR1 and CDR2 from the germline V gene are SGHTA and FQGNSA. CDR3 protein: CASSLGLADLDEQFF. CDR3 nucleotides: TGTGCCAGCAGCTTGGGACTAGCCGACCTGGATGAGCAGTTCTTC.

As DNA, the CDR3 is TGTGCCAGCAGTTTCCCCCTGGCGGGGGGGATGGATACGCAGTATTTT. Its protein is CASSFPLAGGMDTQYF. The rearrangement uses TRBV27 and TRBJ2-3, with 9 bases lining up with TRBD2. V shed 3 bases, J shed 6 bases, and the junction held 10 bases outside the gene matches. This CDR3 region has 16 residues. Germline CDR1 is MNHEY and CDR2 is SMNVEV (reference sequence).

This clone has a single count. This rearrangement joins TRBV7-3 to TRBJ2-1; D is ambiguous. The germline V and J ends were trimmed by 5 bases and 5 bases, with 10 bases remaining between them. Germline V gene data show CDR1 as SGHTA and CDR2 as FQGTGA. The CDR3 runs 13 residues. CDR3 coding DNA: TGTGCCAGCAGCAAAATTCCGGACAATGAGCAGTTCTTC. It translates to CASSKIPDNEQFF. The full variable domain, with the rest looked up from reference TRBV7-3 and TRBJ2-1, is GAGVSQTPSNKVTEKGKYVELRCDPISGHTALYWYRQSLGQGPEFLIYFQGTGAADDSGLPNDRFFAVRPEGSVSTLKIQRTERGDSAVYLCASSKIPDNEQFFGPGTRLTVL.

Only one count was recorded for this clone. This rearrangement joins TRBV10-3 to TRBJ2-7; 10 bases are a match to TRBD1. This CDR3 is 20 amino acids long. Trimming took 2 bases from V and 5 from J; bases not matched to a gene: 21. Germline V CDR1 and CDR2: ENHRY, SYGVKD. The CDR3 sequence: CAISEGVIKTTGTGDNEQYF. For the CDR3, the DNA is TGTGCCATCAGTGAGGGCGTTATTAAAACTACCGGGACAGGGGATAACGAGCAGTACTTC.

This sequence joins TRBV5-5 and TRBJ1-2; D gene ambiguous. The CDR3 totals 15 residues. Germline loops: CDR1 SGHKS, CDR2 YYEKEE (reference sequence). Trimming pared 0 bases from V and 0 bases from J, leaving 9 bases between. CDR3 protein: CASSLVATANYGYTF. DNA of the CDR3: TGTGCCAGCAGCTTGGTGGCAACCGCTAACTATGGCTACACCTTC.

V gene TRBV28 combines with J gene TRBJ1-1; D is ambiguous. Trimming stripped 2 bases from V and 4 bases from J, with 8 bases between. Germline lookup yields CDR1 MDHEN and CDR2 SYDVKM. The CDR3 totals 13 residues. Here the CDR3 DNA reads TGTGCCAGCAGTTTAGGGCGCCCCACTGAAGCTTTCTTT. As protein: CASSLGRPTEAFF. Combining the CDR3 with reference TRBV28 and TRBJ1-1 gives the whole variable domain DVKVTQSSRYLVKRTGEKVFLECVQDMDHENMFWYRQDPGLGLRLIYFSYDVKMKEKGDIPEGYSVSREKKERFSLILESASTNQTSMYLCASSLGRPTEAFFGQGTRLTVV.

This rearrangement joins TRBV28 to TRBJ1-3, with D maybe TRBD1 (5 bases). CDR1 is MDHEN, CDR2 SYDVKM, per germline. V was shortened by 5 bases and J by 7 bases, with 12 bases between the two germline ends. There are 13 residues in the CDR3. CDR3 in amino acids: CASSVTEWNTIYF. CDR3 in DNA: TGTGCCAGCAGTGTGACAGAATGGAACACCATATATTTT. Full variable domain (outside the CDR3, taken from reference TRBV28 and TRBJ1-3): DVKVTQSSRYLVKRTGEKVFLECVQDMDHENMFWYRQDPGLGLRLIYFSYDVKMKEKGDIPEGYSVSREKKERFSLILESASTNQTSMYLCASSVTEWNTIYFGEGSWLTVV.

J is TRBJ2-7 and V is TRBV7-9; 9 nucleotides line up with TRBD2. Trimming took 5 bases from V and 7 from J; bases not matched to a gene: 3. The CDR3 runs 12 residues. Germline CDR1 reads SEHNR; CDR2 reads FQNEAQ (reference sequence). CDR3 loop: CASSPAGGEQYF. The CDR3 nucleotides are TGTGCCAGCAGCCCCGCGGGGGGGGAGCAGTACTTC.

This clone has just a few counts. This chain uses TRBV6-5 with TRBJ1-5; 7 positions match TRBD1. The V segment lost 7 bases and the J segment 6 bases; nucleotides outside the gene matches: 12. This CDR3 is 15 amino acids long. Germline values: CDR1 MNHEY, CDR2 SVGAGI. The chain's CDR3 is CASITQGVGIQPQHF. CDR3 DNA sequence: TGTGCCAGCATCACCCAGGGGGTAGGGATTCAGCCCCAGCATTTT.

This chain links TRBV29-1 with TRBJ1-2; maybe TRBD1 (5 bases). Germline V gene sequence: CDR1 SQVTM, CDR2 ANQGSEA. Trimming shortened V by 8 bases and J by 4 bases, and 17 bases separated the two germline ends. The CDR3 consists of 13 residues. The CDR3 DNA reads TGCAGCATCCTTGGAGGGGACCTCTATGGCTACACCTTC. Residues: CSILGGDLYGYTF.

The chain carries TRBV11-2 and TRBJ2-7; 8 nucleotides match TRBD1. The germline gives CDR1 SGHAT, CDR2 FQNNGV. The length of the CDR3 is 16 residues. V dropped 0 bases and J dropped 7; count of bases not matched to a gene: 11. The CDR3 region is CASSLDQGARRGEQYF. As DNA, the CDR3 is TGTGCCAGCAGCTTAGATCAGGGGGCCCGCAGGGGGGAGCAGTACTTC.

This clone was recorded only once. The chain has TRBV27 and TRBJ2-7, with 7 bases that match TRBD2. CDR1 is MNHEY and CDR2 is SMNVEV in the germline V gene (reference sequence). The CDR3 is 15 amino acids. V dropped 5 bases and J dropped 3; count of bases not matched to a gene: 10. CDR3 protein: CASSEEWGGNYEQYF. The CDR3 DNA is TGTGCCAGCAGTGAGGAGTGGGGGGGAAACTACGAGCAGTACTTC.

For this clone: At one of its ends the junction is not consistent with the germline gene, which may arise from a read error. The V call is TRBV7-2, the J call TRBJ2-1; TRBD2 matches at 12 bases. Looked up from germline, CDR1 is SGHTA and CDR2 is FQGNSA. This CDR3 is 13 amino acids long. The CDR3 sequence is CASSLAGGREQFF. The CDR3 DNA follows: TGTGCCAGCAGCCTAGCGGGAGGGAGGGAGCAGTTCTTC. The whole variable domain, filled in from reference TRBV7-2 and TRBJ2-1, reads GAGVSQSPSNKVTEKGKDVELRCDPISGHTALYWYRQSLGQGLEFLIYFQGNSAPDKSGLPSDRFSAERTGGSVSTLTIQRTQQEDSAVYLCASSLAGGREQFFGPGTRLTVL.

This clone was recorded once. The chain links TRBV2 to TRBJ1-6; 9 bases agree with TRBD1. Looked up from germline, CDR1 is SNHLY and CDR2 is FYNNEI. J gave up 7 bases and V 6 bases, and 7 bases lay outside the gene matches. The CDR3 is 15 amino acids. The CDR3: CASRELDRGNSPLHF. The CDR3 region has the DNA TGTGCCAGCAGAGAACTCGACAGGGGGAATTCACCCCTCCACTTT.

The count of this clone is one. V gene TRBV6-5 combines with J gene TRBJ1-1; 11 bases are a match to TRBD1. V was pared by 3 bases and J by 6 bases, with 9 bases of the junction left unmatched. Per the germline V gene, CDR1 is MNHEY and CDR2 is SVGAGI. The CDR3 has 16 amino acids. CDR3 nucleotide sequence: TGTGCCAGCAGTTATCGCGGACAGGGGGCTATAGCTGAAGCTTTCTTT. As protein: CASSYRGQGAIAEAFF.

The rearrangement uses TRBV5-4 and TRBJ1-1; D not certain. V lost 1 base, J lost 2 bases, and 12 bases lay in between. The CDR3 contains 15 residues. Germline V gene data show CDR1 as SGHNT and CDR2 as YYREEE (reference sequence). CDR3 DNA: TGTGCCAGCAGCTTGCAAACCCCGCTAAACACTGAAGCTTTCTTT. Its protein product is CASSLQTPLNTEAFF. Full variable domain (rest looked up from reference TRBV5-4 and TRBJ1-1): ETGVTQSPTHLIKTRGQQVTLRCSSQSGHNTVSWYQQALGQGPQFIFQYYREEENGRGNFPPRFSGLQFPNYSSELNVNALELDDSALYLCASSLQTPLNTEAFFGQGTRLTVV.